This T cell receptor (beta chain) was identified during a study of blood T cell repertoires in COVID-19. The table came from immunoSEQ multiplex PCR; TCRdb's copy has only in-frame clones and leaves some out. The table shows approximately 150,000 clones, with approximately 83% occurring only once. The germline V gene encodes CDR1 SGHRS and CDR2 YFSETQ. This CDR3 region has 20 residues. Trimming removed 2 bases from V and 7 bases from J; junction bases left unmatched: 16. Which cohort a participant joined came from the clinical history participants gave. The TCR sequence derives from a man aged 70-80 years who had been exposed to COVID-19. The sample taken for sequencing was PBMCs or T cells enriched from blood (not recorded which). This chain connects TRBV5-1 to TRBJ2-1; 15 bases align to TRBD2. CDR3 in amino acids: CASSLRIGTSGRIGGNEQFF. CDR3 nucleotides: TGCGCCAGCAGCTTAAGAATCGGGACTAGCGGGAGGATTGGTGGGAATGAGCAGTTCTTC.